This TCR beta chain stems from a study of blood T cell repertoires in COVID-19. The wider study: The study drew acute and convalescent COVID-19 samples from the United States, Italy and Spain. T cells, B-cell-depleted T cells, or PBMCs supplied cDNA or gDNA.

The CDR3 runs 17 residues. The V gene end was trimmed by 1 base and the J gene end by 8 bases; junction bases not matched to a gene: 12. Germline V gene data show CDR1 as LGHNA and CDR2 as YNFKEQ. In the study's own analysis: Scientists estimated how many nucleated cells there were by amplifying reference gene primers. The data were produced by immunoSEQ multiplex PCR, yet TCRdb's version contains in-frame clones alone and is incomplete. V, J and clone size were drawn from that table, and D and trimming were deduced from the DNA. The top ten clones hold 15% of a sample with some 150,000 clones, 75% to 90% of them seen once.

The chain couples TRBV4-2 to TRBJ2-2; 8 bases match TRBD2. The clonotype originates from a woman between 35 and 50 years old with acute or convalescent COVID-19. The sample taken for sequencing was peripheral blood. As DNA, the CDR3 is TGTGCCAGCAGCCAAGCTTCGGGACTAGTCCGTAGGGGGGAGCTGTTTTTT. Translating gives CASSQASGLVRRGELFF.